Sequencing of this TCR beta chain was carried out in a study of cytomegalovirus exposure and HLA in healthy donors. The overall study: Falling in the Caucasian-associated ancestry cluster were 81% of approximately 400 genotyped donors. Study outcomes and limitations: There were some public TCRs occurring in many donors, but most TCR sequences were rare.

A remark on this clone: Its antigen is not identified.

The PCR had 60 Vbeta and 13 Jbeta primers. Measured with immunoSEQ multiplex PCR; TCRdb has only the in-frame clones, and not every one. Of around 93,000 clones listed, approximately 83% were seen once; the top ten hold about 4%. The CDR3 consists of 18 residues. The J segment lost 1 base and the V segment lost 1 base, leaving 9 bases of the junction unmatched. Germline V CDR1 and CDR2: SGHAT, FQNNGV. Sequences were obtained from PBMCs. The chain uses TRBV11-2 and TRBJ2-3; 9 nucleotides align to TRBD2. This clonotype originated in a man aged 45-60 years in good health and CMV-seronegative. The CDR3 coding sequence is TGTGCCAGCAGCTTAGGGCTTCTAGCGGGGTCACGCACAGATACGCAGTATTTT. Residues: CASSLGLLAGSRTDTQYF.